This T cell receptor beta chain was identified during a study of beta chain features in type 1 diabetes. The sample holds a few counts of this clone. Antigen: not known. Study-level results: Among patients with Type 1 diabetes, TCRB CDR3s were moderately but significantly shorter in every one of the four CD4+ subsets.

The study reverse transcribed the entire isolated RNA, so it sequenced expressed TCRB transcripts. Sequencing was performed with immunoSEQ multiplex PCR; in TCRdb, only in-frame clones are kept and a portion is missing. This table holds about 150,000 clones, around 9.7% found once. This receptor was obtained from a woman in her twenties or thirties with type 1 diabetes. The sample taken for sequencing was central memory CD4+ T cells from blood.

CDR3 loop: CASKSDSREQFF. Here the CDR3 DNA reads TGTGCCAGCAAATCTGACTCGCGTGAGCAGTTCTTC. The chain carries TRBV4-2 and TRBJ2-1; D unclear. Germline V CDR1 and CDR2: LGHNA, YNFKEQ. This CDR3 is built from 12 residues. V shed 7 bases and J shed 9 bases, with 13 bases lying between them.